Listed below are T cell receptor beta chains from one sample, sequenced in a study of shared clonotypes between healthy human individuals. The assay was immunoSEQ multiplex PCR, and TCRdb's table has in-frame clones only and misses some. The table lists about 980,000 clones, 70% to 85% of them singletons. The sample was memory CD4+ T cells sorted from blood. These receptor sequences come from a man younger than 30 in good health. Both conserved end residues are part of each CDR3. The D gene is left open where the match is weak. Clone size appears in some rows only: once, few, many, or a class for an expanded clone.

TRBV5-1	TRBJ2-3	-	TRBD1	CASSLQTGDTQYF	TGCGCCAGCAGCCTGCAGACAGGGGATACGCAGTATTTT
TRBV10-3	TRBJ2-6	-	-	CAISYGSGANVLTF	TGTGCCATCAGTTACGGCTCTGGGGCCAACGTCCTGACTTTC
TRBV5-4	TRBJ2-2	-	-	CASSLGQGNTGALFF	TGTGCCAGCAGCTTGGGGCAGGGGAACACCGGGGCGCTGTTTTTT
TRBV30	TRBJ1-4	few	-	CAWSVGGFGEKLFF	TGTGCCTGGAGTGTTGGTGGTTTCGGGGAAAAACTGTTTTTT
TRBV6-6	TRBJ2-2	-	-	CASSYTGYTGELFF	TGTGCCAGCAGTTATACCGGATACACCGGGGAGCTGTTTTTT
TRBV18	TRBJ1-1	-	-	CASSPRQTQGGTEAFF	TGTGCCAGCTCACCTAGACAGACCCAAGGCGGGACTGAAGCTTTCTTT
TRBV28	TRBJ1-5	-	-	CASRGASNQPQHF	TGTGCCAGCAGGGGGGCTAGCAATCAGCCCCAGCATTTT
TRBV5-1	TRBJ1-6	-	-	CASSGPDGANLSPLHF	TGCGCCAGCAGCGGACCGGACGGCGCGAATTTATCACCCCTCCACTTT
TRBV6-5	TRBJ2-7	-	TRBD2	CASSSGLAGAYEQYF	TGTGCCAGCAGTTCAGGACTAGCGGGAGCCTACGAGCAGTACTTC
TRBV7-2	TRBJ2-3	-	TRBD2	CASSLDPPSGQDTQYF	TGTGCCAGCAGCTTAGACCCCCCTAGCGGTCAGGATACGCAGTATTTT
TRBV15	TRBJ1-1	-	-	CATSRDGTPNTEAFF	TGTGCCACCAGCAGAGATGGGACACCGAACACTGAAGCTTTCTTT
TRBV28	TRBJ1-1	-	TRBD1	CASSFRGQGQIEAFF	TGTGCCAGCAGTTTTCGGGGACAGGGACAAATTGAAGCTTTCTTT
TRBV28	TRBJ1-6	-	-	CASSLGHANSPLHF	TGTGCCAGCAGTTTAGGGCATGCTAATTCACCCCTCCACTTT
TRBV7-9	TRBJ2-2	-	-	CASSFDGRGGELFF	TGTGCCAGCAGCTTCGATGGACGTGGCGGGGAGCTGTTTTTT
TRBV7-8	TRBJ1-1	-	TRBD1	CASSLQTGNTEAFF	TGTGCCAGCAGCTTACAGACAGGGAATACTGAAGCTTTCTTT
TRBV11-2	TRBJ2-5	-	-	CASSLGVETQYF	TGTGCCAGCAGCTTAGGGGTAGAGACCCAGTACTTC
TRBV7-9	TRBJ1-5	-	-	CASSLDPGGNQPQHF	TGTGCCAGCAGCTTAGATCCGGGTGGCAATCAGCCCCAGCATTTT
TRBV6-5	TRBJ2-2	-	-	CASSYQQNTGELFF	TGTGCCAGCAGTTATCAGCAGAACACCGGGGAGCTGTTTTTT
TRBV7-8	TRBJ2-7	-	-	CASSSLVGRNSYEQYF	TGTGCCAGCAGCTCGTTGGTTGGACGTAACTCCTACGAGCAGTACTTC
TRBV4-3	TRBJ2-1	-	-	CASSQVWDNWYGEDTGREQFF	TGCGCCAGCAGCCAAGTCTGGGATAATTGGTACGGTGAGGATACGGGGCGGGAGCAGTTCTTC
TRBV27	TRBJ2-1	-	TRBD2	CASSSWTSGGHGVNEQFF	TGTGCCAGCAGTTCGTGGACTAGCGGGGGGCATGGGGTCAATGAGCAGTTCTTC
TRBV10-3	TRBJ1-1	few	-	CAISESRGGRDTEAFF	TGTGCCATCAGTGAGTCGAGGGGGGGTCGGGACACTGAAGCTTTCTTT
TRBV5-1	TRBJ1-4	-	TRBD1	CASMRGRGPGGEKLFF	TGCGCCAGCATGCGTGGTCGCGGCCCAGGGGGTGAAAAACTGTTTTTT
TRBV4-3	TRBJ2-2	-	TRBD2	CASSQAGLAGGWGELFF	TGCGCCAGCAGCCAGGCGGGACTAGCGGGAGGTTGGGGGGAGCTGTTTTTT
TRBV30	TRBJ1-5	few	-	CAWSVGLGGNQPQHF	TGTGCCTGGAGTGTGGGATTAGGGGGAAATCAGCCCCAGCATTTT
TRBV7-6	TRBJ2-7	-	TRBD1	CASSPRPGQGSYEQYF	TGTGCCAGCAGCCCCCGCCCCGGACAGGGCTCCTACGAGCAGTACTTC
TRBV30	TRBJ1-1	many	-	CAWRTGPNTEAFF	TGTGCCTGGAGAACAGGCCCGAACACTGAAGCTTTCTTT